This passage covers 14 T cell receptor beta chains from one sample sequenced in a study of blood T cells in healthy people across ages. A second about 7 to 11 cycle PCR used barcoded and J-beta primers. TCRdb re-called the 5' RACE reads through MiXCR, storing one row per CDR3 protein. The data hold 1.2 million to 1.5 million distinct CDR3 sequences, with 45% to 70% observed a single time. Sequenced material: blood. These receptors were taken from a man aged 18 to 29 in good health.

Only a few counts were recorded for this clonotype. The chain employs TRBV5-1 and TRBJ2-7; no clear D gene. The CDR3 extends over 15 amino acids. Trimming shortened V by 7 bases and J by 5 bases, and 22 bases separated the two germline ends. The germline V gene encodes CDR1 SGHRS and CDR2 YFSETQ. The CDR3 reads CASARSVLGLNEQYF. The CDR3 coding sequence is TGCGCCAGCGCCCGATCGGTCTTGGGGTTGAACGAGCAGTACTTC.

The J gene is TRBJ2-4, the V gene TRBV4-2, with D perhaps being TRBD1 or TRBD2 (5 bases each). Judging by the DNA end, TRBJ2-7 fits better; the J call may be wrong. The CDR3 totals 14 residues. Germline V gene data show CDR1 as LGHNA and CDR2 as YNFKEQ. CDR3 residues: CASSTGAGGYEQYF. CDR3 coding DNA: TGTGCCAGCAGCACCGGGGCAGGAGGATACGAGCAGTACTTC.

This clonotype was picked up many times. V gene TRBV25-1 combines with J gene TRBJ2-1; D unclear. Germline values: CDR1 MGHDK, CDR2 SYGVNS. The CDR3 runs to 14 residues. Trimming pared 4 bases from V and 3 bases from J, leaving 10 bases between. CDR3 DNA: TGTGCCAGCAGTGCTCCCTACGACTACAATGAGCAGTTCTTC. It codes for CASSAPYDYNEQFF. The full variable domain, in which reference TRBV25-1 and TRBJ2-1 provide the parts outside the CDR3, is EADIYQTPRYLVIGTGKKITLECSQTMGHDKMYWYQQDPGMELHLIHYSYGVNSTEKGDLSSESTVSRIRTEHFPLTLESARPSHTSQYLCASSAPYDYNEQFFGPGTRLTVL.

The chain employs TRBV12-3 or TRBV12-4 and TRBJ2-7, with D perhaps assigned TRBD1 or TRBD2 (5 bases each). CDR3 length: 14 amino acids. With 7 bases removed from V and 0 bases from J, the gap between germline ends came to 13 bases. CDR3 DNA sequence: TGTGCCAGCACCGAGGGGTTTAGCTCCTACGAGCAGTACTTC. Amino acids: CASTEGFSSYEQYF.

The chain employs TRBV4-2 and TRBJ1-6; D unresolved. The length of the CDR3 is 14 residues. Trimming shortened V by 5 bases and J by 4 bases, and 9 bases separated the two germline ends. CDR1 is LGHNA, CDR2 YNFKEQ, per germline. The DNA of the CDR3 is TGTGCCAGCAGCAAGGGAGAATATAATTCACCCCTCCACTTT. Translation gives CASSKGEYNSPLHF.

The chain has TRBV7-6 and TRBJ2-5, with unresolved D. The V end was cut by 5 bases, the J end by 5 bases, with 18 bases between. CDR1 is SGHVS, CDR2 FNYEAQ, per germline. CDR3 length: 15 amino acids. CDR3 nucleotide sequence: TGTGCCAGCAGCCTTCGGATCAAATCGTTGGAGACCCAGTACTTC. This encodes CASSLRIKSLETQYF.

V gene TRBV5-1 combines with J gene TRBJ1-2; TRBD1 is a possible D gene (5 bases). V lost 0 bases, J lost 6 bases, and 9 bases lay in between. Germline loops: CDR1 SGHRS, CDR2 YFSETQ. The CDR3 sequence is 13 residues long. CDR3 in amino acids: CASSLGGMDGYTF. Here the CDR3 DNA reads TGCGCCAGCAGCTTGGGGGGGATGGATGGCTACACCTTC.

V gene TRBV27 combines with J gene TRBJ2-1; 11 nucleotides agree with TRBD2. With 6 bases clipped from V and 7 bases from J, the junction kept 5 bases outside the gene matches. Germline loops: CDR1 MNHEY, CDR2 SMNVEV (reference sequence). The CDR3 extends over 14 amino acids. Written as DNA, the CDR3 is TGTGCCAGCAGATTTAGCGGGAGGGTTAATGAGCAGTTCTTC. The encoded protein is CASRFSGRVNEQFF.

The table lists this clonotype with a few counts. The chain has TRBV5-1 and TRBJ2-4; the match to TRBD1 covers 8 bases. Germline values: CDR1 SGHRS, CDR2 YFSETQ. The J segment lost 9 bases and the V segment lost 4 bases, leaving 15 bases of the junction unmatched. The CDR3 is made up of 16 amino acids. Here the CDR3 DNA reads TGCGCCAGCAGCCTACGCGAACAGGACAGGGAGAGCATTCAGTACTTC. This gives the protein CASSLREQDRESIQYF.

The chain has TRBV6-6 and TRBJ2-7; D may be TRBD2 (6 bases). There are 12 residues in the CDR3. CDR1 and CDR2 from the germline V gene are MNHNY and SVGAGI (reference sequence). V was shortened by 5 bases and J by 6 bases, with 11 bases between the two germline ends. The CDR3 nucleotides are TGTGCCAGCAGTCCGGAGGGCCTCGAGCAGTACTTC. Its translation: CASSPEGLEQYF.

The CDR3 DNA reads as TGTGCCAGCAGCCAACGCCCCGGTGGGGATGAGCAGTACTTC. Encoded protein: CASSQRPGGDEQYF. The J gene is TRBJ2-5, the V gene TRBV4-2, with D uncertain. The CDR3 has 14 residues. From germline, CDR1 is LGHNA and CDR2 YNFKEQ. V was trimmed by 2 bases and J by 11 bases, leaving 18 bases between them.

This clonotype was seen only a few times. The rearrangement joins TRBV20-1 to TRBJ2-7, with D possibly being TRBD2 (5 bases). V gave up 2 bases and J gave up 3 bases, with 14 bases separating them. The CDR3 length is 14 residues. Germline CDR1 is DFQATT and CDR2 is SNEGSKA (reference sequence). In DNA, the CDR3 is TGCAGTGCTAGAAGCCGTTTAGGGAGCTACGAGCAGTACTTC. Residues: CSARSRLGSYEQYF.

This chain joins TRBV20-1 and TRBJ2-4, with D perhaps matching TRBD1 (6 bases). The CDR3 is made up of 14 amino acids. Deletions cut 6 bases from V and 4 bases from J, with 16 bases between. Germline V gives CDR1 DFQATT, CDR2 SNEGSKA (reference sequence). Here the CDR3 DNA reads TGCAGTGCCCCCATGGACAGACAGAAAAACATTCAGTACTTC. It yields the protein CSAPMDRQKNIQYF.

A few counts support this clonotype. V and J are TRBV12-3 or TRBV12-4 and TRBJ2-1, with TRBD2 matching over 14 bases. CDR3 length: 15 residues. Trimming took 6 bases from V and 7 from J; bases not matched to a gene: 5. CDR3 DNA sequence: TGTGCCAGCAGACCTAGGACTAGCGGGGGGAATGAGCAGTTCTTC. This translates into CASRPRTSGGNEQFF.